This T cell receptor beta chain was documented in a study of beta chain features in type 1 diabetes. Study observations and caveats: The study found moderately but significantly shorter TCRB CDR3s in all four CD4+ subsets of Type 1 diabetes patients.

Trimming took 6 bases from V and 8 from J; bases not matched to a gene: 10. The CDR3 sequence is 15 residues long. The germline V gene has CDR1 MNHEY and CDR2 SVGAGI. Expressed TCRB transcripts were sequenced after all isolated RNA was converted to cDNA. This table comes from immunoSEQ multiplex PCR, and its TCRdb copy is limited to in-frame clones, with some not included. This table has about 650,000 clones, under 15% appearing once. This clone was seen a handful of times. What it recognizes is unknown. V is TRBV6-5 and J is TRBJ2-1; the match to TRBD2 covers 10 bases. The sequenced sample was naive CD4+ T cells from blood. The receptor comes from a man in his thirties or forties with type 1 diabetes. CDR3 nucleotide sequence: TGTGCCAGCAGCCGAAGCGGGGGGGCCTGGTATGAGCAGTTCTTC. Translated: CASSRSGGAWYEQFF.